This T cell receptor beta chain was identified during a study of CD8+ T cells in alopecia areata. The length of the CDR3 is 14 residues. Germline V lookup: CDR1 SEHNR, CDR2 FQNEAQ (reference sequence). V was pared by 2 bases and J by 0 bases, with 7 bases between. This clone has just a few counts. cDNA serving as the sequencing template came from extracted, reverse transcribed RNA. Some clones are missing from TCRdb's copy, which holds only in-frame ones; the method was immunoSEQ multiplex PCR. Counted here are about 200,000 clones, just over 55% occurring once; the ten biggest clones make up nearly 5%.

Sequenced material: CD8+ T cells sorted from blood. The V call is TRBV7-9, the J call TRBJ1-2; D uncertain. This receptor was identified in a human donor in good health. The CDR3 nucleotides are TGTGCCAGCAGCTTAACGACCGCTAACTATGGCTACACCTTC. Protein: CASSLTTANYGYTF.